The 3 T cell receptor beta chains below all came from one sample that was sequenced in a study of cytomegalovirus exposure and HLA in healthy donors. Use of 60 Vbeta and 13 Jbeta primers characterized the PCR. The repertoire was sequenced with immunoSEQ multiplex PCR; TCRdb's copy has only in-frame clones and lacks some. The sample records under 200,000 clones, under 80% being singletons. The sequenced material came from PBMCs. Receptors originate from a middle-aged man in good health and CMV-seronegative.

The chain has TRBV7-8 and TRBJ2-2, with 10 positions matching TRBD1. The CDR3 is made up of 16 amino acids. The V gene end was trimmed by 6 bases and the J gene end by 7 bases; junction bases not matched to a gene: 11. CDR1 and CDR2 from the germline V gene are SGHVS and FQNEAQ. CDR3 loop: CASRAPRTGGIGELFF. The CDR3 region has the DNA TGTGCCAGCAGAGCTCCAAGGACAGGGGGAATCGGGGAGCTGTTTTTT.

This clone was seen only once. The chain combines TRBV5-6 with TRBJ2-2, with D possibly matching TRBD2 (7 bases). Germline V CDR1 and CDR2: SGHDT, YYEEEE. V lost 4 bases and J lost 3, with 10 bases in between. This CDR3 has 14 residues. The CDR3 sequence: CASSGGGHTGELFF. The CDR3 DNA follows: TGTGCCAGCAGCGGGGGGGGGCACACCGGGGAGCTGTTTTTT.

The chain recombines TRBV7-6 with TRBJ2-5, with no clear D. The CDR3 totals 14 residues. V shed 5 bases and J shed 7 bases, with 17 bases lying between them. The germline V gene encodes CDR1 SGHVS and CDR2 FNYEAQ. The CDR3 DNA is TGTGCCAGCAGCCCTGTGAGGTTGTTAGGGACCCAGTACTTC. It translates to CASSPVRLLGTQYF.